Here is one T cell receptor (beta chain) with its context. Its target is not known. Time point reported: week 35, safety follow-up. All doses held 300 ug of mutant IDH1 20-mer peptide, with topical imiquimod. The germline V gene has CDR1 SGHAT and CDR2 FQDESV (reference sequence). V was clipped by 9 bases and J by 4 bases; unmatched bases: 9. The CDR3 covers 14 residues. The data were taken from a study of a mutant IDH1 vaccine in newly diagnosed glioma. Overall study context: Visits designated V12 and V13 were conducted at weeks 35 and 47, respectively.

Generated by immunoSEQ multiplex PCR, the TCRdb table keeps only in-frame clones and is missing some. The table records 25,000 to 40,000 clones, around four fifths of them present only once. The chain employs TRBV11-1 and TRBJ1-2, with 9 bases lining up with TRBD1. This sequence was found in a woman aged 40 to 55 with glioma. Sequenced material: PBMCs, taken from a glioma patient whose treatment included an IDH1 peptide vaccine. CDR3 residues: CASAPGQGRYGYTF. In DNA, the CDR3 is TGTGCCAGTGCACCGGGACAGGGACGCTATGGCTACACCTTC.